This T cell receptor beta chain originates from a study of blood T cell repertoires in COVID-19. Study in general: There were acute and convalescent COVID-19 samples, and they came from the United States, Italy and Spain. Sample material is recorded as cDNA or gDNA derived from T cells, B-cell-depleted T cells, or PBMCs.

The authors' processing: Cell counts per sample came from amplifying reference gene primers. Assay: immunoSEQ multiplex PCR; the TCRdb copy retains only in-frame clones and omits some. Clone size and the V and J calls come from that table; the DNA yielded D and trimming. This sample has under 75,000 clones, with about 81% found just once. The length of the CDR3 is 16 residues. Germline CDR1 reads MNHEY; CDR2 reads SMNVEV (reference sequence). To note about this clone: The germline gene is not matched at one end of the junction; a read error may be the cause.

The receptor's source is a man older than 75 with acute or convalescent COVID-19. Material for sequencing was peripheral blood. The chain carries TRBV27 and TRBJ2-3; the match to TRBD1 covers 7 bases. The CDR3 protein is CASSLSGTASTDTQYF. CDR3 coding DNA: TGTGCCAGCAGTCTATCGGGGACAGCTAGCACAGATACGCAGTATTTT.